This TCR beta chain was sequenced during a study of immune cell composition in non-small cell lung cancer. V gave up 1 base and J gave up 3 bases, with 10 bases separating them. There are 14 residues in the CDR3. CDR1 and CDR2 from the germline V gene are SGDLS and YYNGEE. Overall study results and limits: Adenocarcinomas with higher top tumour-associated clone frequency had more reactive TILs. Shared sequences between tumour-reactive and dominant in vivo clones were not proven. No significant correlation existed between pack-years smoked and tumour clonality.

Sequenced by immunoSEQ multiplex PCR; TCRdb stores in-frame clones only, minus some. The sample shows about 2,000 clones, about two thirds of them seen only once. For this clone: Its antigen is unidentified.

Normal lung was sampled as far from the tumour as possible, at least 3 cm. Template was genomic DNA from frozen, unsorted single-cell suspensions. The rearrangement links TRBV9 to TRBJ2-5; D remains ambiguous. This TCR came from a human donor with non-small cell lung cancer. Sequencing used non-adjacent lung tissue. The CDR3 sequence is CASSVSAEKETQYF. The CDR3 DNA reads TGTGCCAGCAGCGTATCGGCGGAAAAAGAGACCCAGTACTTC.